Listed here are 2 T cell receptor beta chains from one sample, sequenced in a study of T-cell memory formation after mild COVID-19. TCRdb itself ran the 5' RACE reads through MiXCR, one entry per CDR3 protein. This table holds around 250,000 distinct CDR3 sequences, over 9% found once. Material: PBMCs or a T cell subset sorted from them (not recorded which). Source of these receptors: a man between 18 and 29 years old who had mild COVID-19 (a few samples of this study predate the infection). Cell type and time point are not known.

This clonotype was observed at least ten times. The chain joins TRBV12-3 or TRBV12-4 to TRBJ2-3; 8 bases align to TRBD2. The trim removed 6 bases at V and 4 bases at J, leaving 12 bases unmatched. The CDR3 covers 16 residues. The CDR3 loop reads CASSPWGSGASDTQYF. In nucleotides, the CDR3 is TGTGCCAGCAGCCCTTGGGGTAGCGGGGCCTCAGATACGCAGTATTTT.

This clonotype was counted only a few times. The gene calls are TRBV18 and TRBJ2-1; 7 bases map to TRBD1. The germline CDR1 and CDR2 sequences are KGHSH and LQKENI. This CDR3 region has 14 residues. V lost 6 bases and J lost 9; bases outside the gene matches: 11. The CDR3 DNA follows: TGTGCCAGCTCCGGAACAGGGGTAGAGAGTGAGCAGTTCTTC. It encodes CASSGTGVESEQFF. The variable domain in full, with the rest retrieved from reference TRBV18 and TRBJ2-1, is NAGVMQNPRHLVRRRGQEARLRCSPMKGHSHVYWYRQLPEEGLKFMVYLQKENIIDESGMPKERFSAEFPKEGPSILRIQQVVRGDSAAYFCASSGTGVESEQFFGPGTRLTVL.